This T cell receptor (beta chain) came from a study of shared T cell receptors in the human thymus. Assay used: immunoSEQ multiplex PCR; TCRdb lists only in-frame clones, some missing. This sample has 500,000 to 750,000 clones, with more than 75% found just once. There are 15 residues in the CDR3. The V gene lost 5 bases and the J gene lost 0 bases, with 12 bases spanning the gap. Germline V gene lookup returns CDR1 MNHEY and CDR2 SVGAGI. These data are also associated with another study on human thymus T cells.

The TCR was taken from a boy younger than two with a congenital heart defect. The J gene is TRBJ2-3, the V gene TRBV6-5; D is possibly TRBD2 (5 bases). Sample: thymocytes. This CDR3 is CASSPDGVSTDTQYF. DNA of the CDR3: TGTGCCAGCAGTCCGGACGGGGTTAGCACAGATACGCAGTATTTT.